Listed below are T cell receptor beta chains from one sample, sequenced in a study of CD8 T cells in Susac syndrome. TCRdb re-called the immunoSEQ multiplex PCR reads through MiXCR, storing one row per CDR3 protein. The sample has 250,000 to 300,000 distinct CDR3 sequences, 75% to 90% seen once. Sequences were obtained from CD8+ T cells from PBMCs. The source of these receptors is a human donor with multiple sclerosis. CDR3s include the opening cysteine and the closing phenylalanine or tryptophan. A D gene is named only where the DNA matches it firmly. Some rows have no size entry. The others give once, few or many, or a class for an expanded clone.

D: TRBD2; J: TRBJ2-2; size: NA; V: TRBV7-2; DNA: TGTGCCAGCAGCCCAGGACTAGCGGGAGTGAGGACCGGGGAGCTGTTTTTT; CDR3: CASSPGLAGVRTGELFF
D: NA; J: TRBJ2-3; size: few; V: TRBV4-1; DNA: TGCGCCAGCAGCCAAGATGGGGGTTCGGGAGATACGCAGTATTTT; CDR3: CASSQDGGSGDTQYF
D: NA; J: TRBJ1-2; size: NA; V: TRBV19; DNA: TGTGCCAGTACCCCTCCGCTTCGGTATGGCTACACCTTC; CDR3: CASTPPLRYGYTF
D: NA; J: TRBJ2-5; size: NA; V: TRBV11-2; DNA: TGTGCCAGCAGCTTACCGGGACTGAGACAAGAGACCCAGTACTTC; CDR3: CASSLPGLRQETQYF
D: NA; J: TRBJ2-3; size: NA; V: TRBV6-1; DNA: TGTGCCAGCAGTTCAGGCGAAGGCACAGATACGCAGTATTTT; CDR3: CASSSGEGTDTQYF
D: TRBD1; J: TRBJ1-4; size: NA; V: TRBV14; DNA: TGTGCCAGCAGCCAAAAGACAGGGAAACTGTTTTTT; CDR3: CASSQKTGKLFF
D: NA; J: TRBJ1-4; size: NA; V: TRBV5-1; DNA: TGCGCCAGCAGCTTGGAAACAGGGTTTAATGAAAAACTGTTTTTT; CDR3: CASSLETGFNEKLFF
D: TRBD2; J: TRBJ2-7; size: NA; V: TRBV4-2; DNA: TGTGCCAGCAGCCAAGAGGGGTCTAGCGGGTTCTACGAGCAGTACTTC; CDR3: CASSQEGSSGFYEQYF
D: TRBD1; J: TRBJ2-7; size: NA; V: TRBV6-2/TRBV6-3; DNA: TGTGCCAGCACCCTACGGACAGGGGAGGGCTACGAGCAGTACTTC; CDR3: CASTLRTGEGYEQYF
D: TRBD2; J: TRBJ2-7; size: NA; V: TRBV10-3; DNA: TGTGCCATCAGCTCTAGCGGGAGTGACTCCTACGAGCAGTACTTC; CDR3: CAISSSGSDSYEQYF